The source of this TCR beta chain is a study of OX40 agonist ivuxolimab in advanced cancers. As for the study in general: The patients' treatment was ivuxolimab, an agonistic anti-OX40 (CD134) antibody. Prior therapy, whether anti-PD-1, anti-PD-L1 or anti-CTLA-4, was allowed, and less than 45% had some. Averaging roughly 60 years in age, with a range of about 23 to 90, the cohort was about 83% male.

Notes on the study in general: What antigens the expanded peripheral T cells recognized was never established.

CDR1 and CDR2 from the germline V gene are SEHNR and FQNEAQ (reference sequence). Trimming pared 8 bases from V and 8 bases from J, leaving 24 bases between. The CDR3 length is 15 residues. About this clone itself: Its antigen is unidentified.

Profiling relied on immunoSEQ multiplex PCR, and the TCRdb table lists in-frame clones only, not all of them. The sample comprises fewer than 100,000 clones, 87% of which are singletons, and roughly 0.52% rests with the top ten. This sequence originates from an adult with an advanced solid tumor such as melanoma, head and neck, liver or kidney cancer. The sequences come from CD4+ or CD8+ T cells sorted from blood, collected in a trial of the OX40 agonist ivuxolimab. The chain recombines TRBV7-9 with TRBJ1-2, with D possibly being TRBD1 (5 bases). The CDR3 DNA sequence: TGTGCCAGCTCATACCTGGCGGCCAAGGGGAAGGGCTACACCTTC. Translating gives CASSYLAAKGKGYTF.